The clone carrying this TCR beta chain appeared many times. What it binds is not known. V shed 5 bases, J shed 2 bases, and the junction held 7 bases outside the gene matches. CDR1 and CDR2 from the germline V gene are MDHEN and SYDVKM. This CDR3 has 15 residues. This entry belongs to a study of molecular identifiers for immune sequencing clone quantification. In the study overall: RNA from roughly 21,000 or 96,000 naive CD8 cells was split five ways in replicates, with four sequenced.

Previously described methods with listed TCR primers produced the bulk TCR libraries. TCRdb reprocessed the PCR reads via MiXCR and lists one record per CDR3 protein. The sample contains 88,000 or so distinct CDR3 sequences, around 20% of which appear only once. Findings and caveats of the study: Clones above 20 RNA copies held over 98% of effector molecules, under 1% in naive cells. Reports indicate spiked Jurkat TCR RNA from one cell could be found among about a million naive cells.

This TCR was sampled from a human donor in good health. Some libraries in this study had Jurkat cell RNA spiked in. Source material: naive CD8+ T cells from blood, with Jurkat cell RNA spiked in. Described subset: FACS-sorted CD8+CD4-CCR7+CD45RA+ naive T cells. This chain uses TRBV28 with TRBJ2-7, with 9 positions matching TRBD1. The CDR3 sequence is CASSPGTGFPYEQYF. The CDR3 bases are TGTGCCAGCAGTCCCGGGACAGGGTTCCCCTACGAGCAGTACTTC.